The 13 T cell receptor beta chains listed next were all sequenced from one sample in a study of blood T cell repertoires in COVID-19. Produced via immunoSEQ multiplex PCR; TCRdb's table is partial and in-frame only. The table lists a few hundred thousand clones, 90% of them singletons. Input material: PBMCs or T cells enriched from blood (not recorded which). These receptors were taken from a woman under 30 with acute COVID-19.

The chain uses TRBV14 and TRBJ1-1; no firm D call. The CDR3 covers 14 residues. CDR1 is SGHDN and CDR2 is FVKESK in the germline V gene. V was cut by 3 bases and J by 9 bases, with 17 bases left in between. The CDR3 protein is CASSQSLSIHKAFF. The CDR3 DNA sequence: TGTGCCAGCAGCCAGTCACTATCGATCCACAAAGCTTTCTTT.

This chain connects TRBV7-2 to TRBJ2-4; 7 bases fit TRBD2. The CDR3 is 14 amino acids. The trim removed 3 bases at V and 2 bases at J, leaving 1 base unmatched. CDR1 is SGHTA and CDR2 is FQGNSA in the germline V gene. The CDR3 loop is CASSLGGSKNIQYF. The CDR3 coding sequence is TGTGCCAGCAGCTTGGGGGGGTCCAAAAACATTCAGTACTTC.

The sample holds one count of this clone. V and J are TRBV15 and TRBJ1-2; D gene uncertain. The CDR3 extends over 12 amino acids. Per germline, CDR1 LNHNV and CDR2 YYDKDF (reference sequence). The ends were cut back, 5 bases at V and 8 bases at J, with 12 bases in the middle. This CDR3 reads CATSSYGEGYTF. The CDR3 DNA sequence: TGTGCCACCAGCTCCTACGGGGAAGGCTACACCTTC.

V gene TRBV5-5 combines with J gene TRBJ2-7, with a possible D match to TRBD1 (6 bases). From germline, CDR1 is SGHKS and CDR2 YYEKEE (reference sequence). This CDR3 has 15 amino acids. Between the trimmed V and J ends, which lost 6 bases and 3 bases, there was a span of 19 bases. Written as DNA, the CDR3 is TGTGCCAGCAACTCAGGGTTAGGACAGCGCTACGAGCAGTACTTC. Amino acids: CASNSGLGQRYEQYF.

V is TRBV6-5 and J is TRBJ2-7, with D perhaps TRBD2 (5 bases). The length of the CDR3 is 15 residues. In germline, CDR1 is MNHEY, CDR2 SVGAGI. Deletions cut 8 bases from V and 9 bases from J, with 26 bases between. CDR3 DNA sequence: TGTGCCAGCGGGAGCCCATCAGCGGACCTACGAGGGCAGTACTTC. Its translation is CASGSPSADLRGQYF.

The chain couples TRBV3-1 (or the pseudogene TRBV3-2) to TRBJ1-5; D ambiguous. V was clipped by 4 bases and J by 7 bases, with 11 bases between them. This CDR3 region has 13 residues. Germline assignment: CDR1 LGHDT and CDR2 YNNKEL (reference sequence). Written as DNA, the CDR3 is TGTGCCAGCAGCCCCGATTCACGGCAGCCCCAGCATTTT. It is translated as CASSPDSRQPQHF.

The chain uses TRBV7-2 and TRBJ2-7; D remains ambiguous. CDR1 SGHTA and CDR2 FQGNSA come from the germline V gene. The CDR3 runs to 13 residues. V lost 4 bases to trimming and J lost 0 bases, with 7 bases between them. CDR3 region: CASSSTPSYEQYF. CDR3 in DNA: TGTGCCAGCAGCTCCACTCCCTCCTACGAGCAGTACTTC.

The chain recombines TRBV29-1 with TRBJ1-1; unclear D gene. This CDR3 is 13 amino acids long. V was clipped by 3 bases and J by 0 bases, with 8 bases between them. Germline lookup yields CDR1 SQVTM and CDR2 ANQGSEA. The CDR3: CSVEGRMNTEAFF. CDR3 bases: TGCAGCGTTGAGGGCAGAATGAACACTGAAGCTTTCTTT.

This clone was picked up a small number of times. V is TRBV5-8 and J is TRBJ1-4, with 7 bases aligning to TRBD1. The V gene end was trimmed by 4 bases and the J gene end by 0 bases; junction bases not matched to a gene: 6. The CDR3 runs 16 residues. Per the germline V gene, CDR1 is SGHTS and CDR2 is YDEGEE. The CDR3 DNA is TGTGCCAGCAGCCCCGACGGGACAGCAACTAATGAAAAACTGTTTTTT. This sequence encodes CASSPDGTATNEKLFF.

The genes are TRBV3-1 (or the pseudogene TRBV3-2) and TRBJ1-3; D is undetermined. Germline lookup yields CDR1 LGHDT and CDR2 YNNKEL (reference sequence). V was shortened by 0 bases and J by 0 bases, with 6 bases between the two germline ends. The CDR3 extends over 15 amino acids. CDR3 sequence (DNA): TGTGCCAGCAGCCAAGATGGGAGCTCTGGAAACACCATATATTTT. Its protein is CASSQDGSSGNTIYF.

This chain uses TRBV29-1 with TRBJ2-7; D might be TRBD1 (6 bases). Germline-derived CDR1 and CDR2 are SQVTM and ANQGSEA. This CDR3 region has 16 residues. Trimming took off 1 base at V and 1 base at J, with 17 bases between the two ends. CDR3 loop: CSVEGETGLGSYEQYF. Written as DNA, the CDR3 is TGCAGCGTTGAAGGGGAAACAGGGCTAGGATCCTACGAGCAGTACTTC.

The chain combines TRBV10-3 with TRBJ1-2; D gene ambiguous. Trimming took 4 bases from V and 8 from J, leaving 11 bases between them. Per the germline V gene, CDR1 is ENHRY and CDR2 is SYGVKD. This CDR3 has 12 residues. The CDR3 nucleotides read TGTGCCATCAGTGTACCTATGGAGGGCTACACCTTC. Residues: CAISVPMEGYTF.

In DNA, the CDR3 is TGCGCCAGCAGCCAAACATCGAGCGGGGGGGTCTATGAGCAGTTCTTC. Amino acid sequence: CASSQTSSGGVYEQFF. The chain recombines TRBV4-1 with TRBJ2-1; the match to TRBD2 covers 10 bases. Germline V CDR1 and CDR2: MGHRA, YSYEKL. V lost 2 bases to trimming and J lost 8 bases; unmatched junction nucleotides: 9. CDR3 length: 16 amino acids.